Described below is a single T cell receptor beta chain sequence and its context. Its antigen is undetermined. V was clipped by 3 bases and J by 3 bases, with 3 bases between them. This CDR3 region has 12 residues. The V gene's germline CDR1 is LGHDT and CDR2 YNNKEL (reference sequence). The sample is drawn from a study of T cell responses to AZD1222 COVID-19 vaccine. Whole-study findings and limits: Spike-specific TCR breadth and depth both grew after two AZD1222 doses.

Assay used: immunoSEQ multiplex PCR; TCRdb lists only in-frame clones, some missing. The table lists some 250,000 clones, approximately 94% of them singletons. The sample consisted of peripheral blood, taken 28 days after the second AZD1222 dose. The chain carries TRBV3-1 (or the pseudogene TRBV3-2) and TRBJ1-5; D is unresolved. This TCR was recovered from an adult who received the AZD1222 COVID-19 vaccine. The CDR3 loop is CASSHDNQPQHF. CDR3 DNA sequence: TGTGCCAGCAGCCATGACAATCAGCCCCAGCATTTT.